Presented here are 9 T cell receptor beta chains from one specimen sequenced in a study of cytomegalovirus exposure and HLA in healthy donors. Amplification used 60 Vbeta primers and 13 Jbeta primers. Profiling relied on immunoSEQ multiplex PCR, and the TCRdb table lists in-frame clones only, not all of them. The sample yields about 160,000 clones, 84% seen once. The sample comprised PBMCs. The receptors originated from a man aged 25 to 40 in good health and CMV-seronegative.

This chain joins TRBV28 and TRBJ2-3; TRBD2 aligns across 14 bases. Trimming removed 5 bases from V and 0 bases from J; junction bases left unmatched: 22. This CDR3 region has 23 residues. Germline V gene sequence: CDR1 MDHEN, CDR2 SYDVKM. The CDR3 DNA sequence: TGTGCCAGCAGTGGTTCTCTAGCGGGTTTTTTGGGACTAGCGGGGGAAAGCACAGATACGCAGTATTTT. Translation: CASSGSLAGFLGLAGESTDTQYF. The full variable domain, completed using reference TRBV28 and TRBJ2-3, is DVKVTQSSRYLVKRTGEKVFLECVQDMDHENMFWYRQDPGLGLRLIYFSYDVKMKEKGDIPEGYSVSREKKERFSLILESASTNQTSMYLCASSGSLAGFLGLAGESTDTQYFGPGTRLTVL.

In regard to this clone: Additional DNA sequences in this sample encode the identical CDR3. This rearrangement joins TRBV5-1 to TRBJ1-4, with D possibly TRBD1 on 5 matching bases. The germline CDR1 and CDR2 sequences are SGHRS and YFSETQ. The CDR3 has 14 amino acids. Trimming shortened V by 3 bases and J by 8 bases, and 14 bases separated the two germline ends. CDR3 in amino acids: CASSSRGGGEKLFF. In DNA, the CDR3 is TGCGCCAGCAGCTCCCGTGGCGGGGGAGAAAAACTGTTTTTT.

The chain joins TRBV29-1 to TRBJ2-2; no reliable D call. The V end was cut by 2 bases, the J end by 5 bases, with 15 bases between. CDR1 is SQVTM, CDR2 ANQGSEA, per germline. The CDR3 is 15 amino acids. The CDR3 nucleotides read TGCAGCGTTGAATCGTCGTCGCGTCTAACCGGGGAGCTGTTTTTT. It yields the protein CSVESSSRLTGELFF.

The CDR3 region has the DNA TGTGCCAGCAGCTTAGTCGGGGGCACAGATACGCAGTATTTT. Translation gives CASSLVGGTDTQYF. V usage is TRBV7-2 and J usage is TRBJ2-3; a weak D match, TRBD2 (5 bases). Germline CDR1 is SGHTA and CDR2 is FQGNSA. The CDR3 covers 14 residues. The germline V and J ends were trimmed by 1 base and 1 base, with 6 bases remaining between them.

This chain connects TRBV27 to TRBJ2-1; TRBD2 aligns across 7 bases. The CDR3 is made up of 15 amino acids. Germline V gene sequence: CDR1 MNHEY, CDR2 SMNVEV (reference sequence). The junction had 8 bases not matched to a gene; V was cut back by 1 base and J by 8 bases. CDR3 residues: CASSLWLAGLDEQFF. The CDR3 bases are TGTGCCAGCAGTTTATGGTTAGCGGGCCTCGATGAGCAGTTCTTC.

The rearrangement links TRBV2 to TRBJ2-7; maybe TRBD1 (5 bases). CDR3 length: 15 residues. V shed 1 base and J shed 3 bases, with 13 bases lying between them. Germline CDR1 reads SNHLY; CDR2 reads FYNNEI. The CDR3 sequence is CASSEGYTGVYEQYF. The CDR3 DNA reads TGTGCCAGCAGTGAAGGCTATACAGGCGTCTACGAGCAGTACTTC.

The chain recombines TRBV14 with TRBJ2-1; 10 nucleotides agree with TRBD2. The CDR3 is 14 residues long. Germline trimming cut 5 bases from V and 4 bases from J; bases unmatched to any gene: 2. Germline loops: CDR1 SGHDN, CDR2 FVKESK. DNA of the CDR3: TGTGCCAGCAGCAAGCGGGAGGGGTACAATGAGCAGTTCTTC. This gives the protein CASSKREGYNEQFF.

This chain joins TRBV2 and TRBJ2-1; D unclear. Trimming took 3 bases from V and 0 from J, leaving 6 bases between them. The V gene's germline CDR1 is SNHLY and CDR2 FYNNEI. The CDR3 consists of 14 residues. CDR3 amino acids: CASSEPNSYNEQFF. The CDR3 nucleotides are TGTGCCAGCAGTGAGCCTAACTCCTACAATGAGCAGTTCTTC.

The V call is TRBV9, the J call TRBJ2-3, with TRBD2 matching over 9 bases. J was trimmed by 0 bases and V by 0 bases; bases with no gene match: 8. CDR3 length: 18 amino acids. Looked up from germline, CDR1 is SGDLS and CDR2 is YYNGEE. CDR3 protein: CASSVGGSRGGSTDTQYF. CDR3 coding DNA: TGTGCCAGCAGCGTAGGGGGCTCGCGGGGGGGAAGCACAGATACGCAGTATTTT.